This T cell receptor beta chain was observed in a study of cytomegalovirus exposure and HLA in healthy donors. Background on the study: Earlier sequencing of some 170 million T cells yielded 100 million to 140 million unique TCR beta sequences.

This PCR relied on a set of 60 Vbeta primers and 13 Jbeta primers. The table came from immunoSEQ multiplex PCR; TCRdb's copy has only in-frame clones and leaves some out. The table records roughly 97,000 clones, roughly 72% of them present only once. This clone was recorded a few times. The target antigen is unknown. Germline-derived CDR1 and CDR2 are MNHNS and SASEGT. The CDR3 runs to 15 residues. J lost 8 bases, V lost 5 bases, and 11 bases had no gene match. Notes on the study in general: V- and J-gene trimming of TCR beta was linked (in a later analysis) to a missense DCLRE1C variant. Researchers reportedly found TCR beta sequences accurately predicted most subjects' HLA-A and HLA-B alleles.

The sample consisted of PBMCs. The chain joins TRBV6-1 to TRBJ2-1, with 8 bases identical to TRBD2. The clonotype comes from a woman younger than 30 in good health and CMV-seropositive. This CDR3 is CASSKLLADRDEQFF. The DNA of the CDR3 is TGTGCCAGCAGTAAGCTACTAGCGGATCGGGATGAGCAGTTCTTC.